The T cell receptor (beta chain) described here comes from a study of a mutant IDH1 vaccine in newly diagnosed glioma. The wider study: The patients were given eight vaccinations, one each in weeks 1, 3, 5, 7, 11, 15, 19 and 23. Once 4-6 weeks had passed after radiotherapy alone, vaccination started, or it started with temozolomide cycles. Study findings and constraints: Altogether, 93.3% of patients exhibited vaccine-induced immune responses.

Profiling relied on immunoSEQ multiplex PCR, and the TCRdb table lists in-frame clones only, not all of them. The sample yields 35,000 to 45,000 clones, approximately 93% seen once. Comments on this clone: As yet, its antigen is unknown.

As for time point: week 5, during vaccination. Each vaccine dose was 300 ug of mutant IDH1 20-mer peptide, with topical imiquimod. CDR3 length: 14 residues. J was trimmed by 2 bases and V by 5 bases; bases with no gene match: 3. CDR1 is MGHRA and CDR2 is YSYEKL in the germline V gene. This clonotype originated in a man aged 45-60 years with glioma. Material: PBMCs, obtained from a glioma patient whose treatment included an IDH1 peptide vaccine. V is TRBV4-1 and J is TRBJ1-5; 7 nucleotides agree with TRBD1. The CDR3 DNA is TGCGCCAGCAGCTATGACAGGGGCAATCAGCCCCAGCATTTT. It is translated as CASSYDRGNQPQHF.